The clone carrying this T cell receptor (beta chain) came up a few times. Germline V lookup: CDR1 SGHRS, CDR2 YFSETQ. There are 16 residues in the CDR3. Deletions cut 2 bases from V and 3 bases from J, with 16 bases between. This specimen belongs to a study of cytomegalovirus exposure and HLA in healthy donors. The PCR used 60 Vbeta and 13 Jbeta primers. Measured with immunoSEQ multiplex PCR; TCRdb has only the in-frame clones, and not every one. The data hold around 150,000 clones, with about three quarters observed a single time. This clonotype was obtained from a woman aged 25 to 39 in good health and CMV-seronegative. The rearrangement joins TRBV5-1 to TRBJ2-3; TRBD1 might be the D (6 bases). Sequencing was carried out using PBMCs. The CDR3 DNA is TGCGCCAGCAGCTTCTACAGGGAGTCAGGAACAGATACGCAGTATTTT. Amino acid sequence: CASSFYRESGTDTQYF.